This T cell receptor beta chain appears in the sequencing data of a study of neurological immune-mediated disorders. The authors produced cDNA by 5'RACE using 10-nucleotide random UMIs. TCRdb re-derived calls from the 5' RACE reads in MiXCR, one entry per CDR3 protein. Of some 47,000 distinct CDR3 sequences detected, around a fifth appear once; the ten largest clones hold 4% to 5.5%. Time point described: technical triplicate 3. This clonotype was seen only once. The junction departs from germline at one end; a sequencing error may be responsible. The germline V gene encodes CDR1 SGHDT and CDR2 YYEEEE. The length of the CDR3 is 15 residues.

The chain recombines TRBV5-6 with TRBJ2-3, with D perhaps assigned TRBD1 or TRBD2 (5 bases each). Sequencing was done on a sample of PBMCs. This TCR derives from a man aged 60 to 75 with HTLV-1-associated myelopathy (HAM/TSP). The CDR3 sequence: CASRPQVDTGDTQYF. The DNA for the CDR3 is TGTGCCAGCAGGCCCCAAGTGGACACCGGGGATACACAGTATTTT.